This T cell receptor (beta chain) was captured in a study of Ad26.COV2.S vaccination and SARS-CoV-2 variants. The ends were cut back, 7 bases at V and 3 bases at J, with 15 bases in the middle. The CDR3 is 14 residues long. The germline V gene has CDR1 SNHLY and CDR2 FYNNEI. Treatment specified: 15 to 20 received Ad26.COV2.S at low or high dose, single or two shots; about 5 received placebo; per-sample allocation not given. Vaccine and placebo recipients were sampled on day 63 after the first injection. Profiled with immunoSEQ multiplex PCR; TCRdb holds only in-frame clones, not every one. The table lists approximately 300,000 clones, 86% of them singletons, with 1.9% in the top ten.

This sample comprised peripheral blood, obtained in a trial of Ad26.COV2.S vaccine versus placebo. The clonotype comes from a person between 18 and 60 years old who received the Ad26.COV2.S COVID-19 vaccine or a placebo. The genes are TRBV2 and TRBJ1-1; D is possibly TRBD1 (5 bases). The CDR3 DNA reads as TGTGCCAGCACTTCTACGACAGTCCACACTGAAGCTTTCTTT. Translating it yields CASTSTTVHTEAFF.